This T cell receptor (beta chain) came from a study of blood T cell repertoires in COVID-19. Study-level background: Researchers got acute and convalescent COVID-19 samples from the United States, Italy and Spain. In each case, the material was cDNA or gDNA derived from T cells, B-cell-depleted T cells, or PBMCs.

Methods used by the authors: Using reference gene primer amplification, nucleated cell counts were estimated. The table came from immunoSEQ multiplex PCR; TCRdb's copy has only in-frame clones and leaves some out. V and J calls and clone size follow that table, whereas D and trimming were derived from the DNA. The sample lists roughly 200,000 clones; 88% were seen once. Sequences were obtained from peripheral blood. The clonotype comes from a man aged 18-30 years with active or convalescent COVID-19.

Here the CDR3 reads CASRTTGQETQYF. In nucleotides, the CDR3 is TGTGCCAGTCGGACGACGGGGCAAGAGACCCAGTACTTC. The V and J genes are TRBV27 and TRBJ2-5; D possibly corresponds to TRBD2 (5 bases). The length of the CDR3 is 13 residues. Germline CDR1 and CDR2: MNHEY and SMNVEV (reference sequence). Trimming shortened V by 9 bases and J by 2 bases, and 13 bases separated the two germline ends.